This record concerns one TCR beta chain sequence. Authors' methods: ImmunoSEQ gave junction-only sequences without quality scores, so filtering differed. Only in-frame clones appear in the TCRdb table, and some are missing; sequencing was by immunoSEQ multiplex PCR. That table furnishes V, J and clone size, whereas the DNA furnished D and trimming. The table shows around 1.6 million clones, with 95% to 99% occurring only once. The record originates from a study of shared clonotypes between healthy human individuals. In germline, CDR1 is SGHVS, CDR2 FQNEAQ. The CDR3 totals 14 residues. Losses at the gene ends were 3 bases for V and 5 bases for J; bases not matched to a gene: 5.

V is TRBV7-8 and J is TRBJ2-5, with TRBD1 identical over 8 bases. The clonotype comes from a young man in good health. The sample was naive CD4+ T cells sorted from blood. This sample's subset: CD45RA+ positively selected. CDR3 bases: TGTGCCAGCAGCTTTAACAGGGGGGCCGAGACCCAGTACTTC. Translating it yields CASSFNRGAETQYF.